The present T cell receptor (beta chain) was sequenced within a study of radiation and T cells in renal cell carcinoma. Regarding time point: blood 2 weeks post-SBRT. Treatment meaning: 15 Gy SBRT to primary tumor, nephrectomy 4 weeks later. The germline V gene has CDR1 SEHNR and CDR2 FQNEAQ (reference sequence). Trimming removed 2 bases from V and 7 bases from J, with 6 bases in between. The CDR3 extends over 12 amino acids. The method was immunoSEQ multiplex PCR; TCRdb's version includes in-frame clones alone and lacks a portion of them. The sample has some 120,000 clones; around 89% are singletons.

The receptor's source is a woman between 70 and 85 years old with renal cell carcinoma. The genes are TRBV7-9 and TRBJ2-1, with a possible D match to TRBD2 (5 bases). The material was blood, obtained from a patient whose treatment included radiotherapy and nephrectomy. The CDR3 region has the DNA TGTGCCAGCAGCTTACTAGCAAATGAGCAGTTCTTC. Protein product: CASSLLANEQFF.